This entry describes one TCR beta chain. Unique molecular identifiers were used to barcode this TCRbeta library. TCRdb redid the calling of the PCR reads with MiXCR, one entry per CDR3 protein. The profile shows almost 500,000 distinct CDR3 sequences, roughly a tenth of them singletons. This specimen comes from a study of T-cell reconstitution after alpha-beta-depleted transplantation in children. There are 17 residues in the CDR3. CDR1 and CDR2 from the germline V gene are DFQATT and SNEGSKA (reference sequence). Trimming left V 0 bases short and J 4 bases short, with 18 bases between. The sample was PBMCs, taken before TCRalphabeta/CD19-depleted stem cell transplant. The rearrangement uses TRBV20-1 and TRBJ2-2, with unresolved D. The TCR originated in a child aged 2 to 10 with inherited bone marrow failure, due to receive a stem cell transplant. This chain's CDR3 is CSARDLRADPATGELFF. CDR3 nucleotides: TGCAGTGCTAGAGATTTAAGGGCGGACCCCGCCACCGGGGAGCTGTTTTTT.